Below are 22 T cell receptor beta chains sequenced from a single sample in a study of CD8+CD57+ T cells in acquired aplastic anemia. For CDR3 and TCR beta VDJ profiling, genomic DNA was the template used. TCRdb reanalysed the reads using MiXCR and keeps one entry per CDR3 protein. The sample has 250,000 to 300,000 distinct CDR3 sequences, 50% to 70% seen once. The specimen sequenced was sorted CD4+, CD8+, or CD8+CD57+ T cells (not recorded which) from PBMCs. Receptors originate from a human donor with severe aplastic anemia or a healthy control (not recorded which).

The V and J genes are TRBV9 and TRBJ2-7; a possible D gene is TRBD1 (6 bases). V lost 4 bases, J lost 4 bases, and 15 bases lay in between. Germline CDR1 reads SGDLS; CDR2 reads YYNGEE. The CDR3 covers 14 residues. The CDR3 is CASSPPGAVYEQYF. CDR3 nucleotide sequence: TGTGCCAGCAGCCCTCCAGGGGCGGTGTACGAGCAGTACTTC.

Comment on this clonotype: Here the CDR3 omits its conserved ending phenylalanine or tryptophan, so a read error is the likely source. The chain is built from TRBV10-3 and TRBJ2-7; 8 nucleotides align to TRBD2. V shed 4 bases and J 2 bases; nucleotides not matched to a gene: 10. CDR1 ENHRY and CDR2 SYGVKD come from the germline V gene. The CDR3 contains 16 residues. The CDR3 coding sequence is TGTGCCATCAGTGGGGCTGTACTAGCGGTTACCTACGAGCAGTACCTC. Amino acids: CAISGAVLAVTYEQYL.

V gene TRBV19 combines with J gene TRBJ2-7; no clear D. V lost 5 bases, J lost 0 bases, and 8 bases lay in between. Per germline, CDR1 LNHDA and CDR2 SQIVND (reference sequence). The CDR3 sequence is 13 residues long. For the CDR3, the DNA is TGTGCCAGTAGTGTTGGGGTCTCCTACGAGCAGTACTTC. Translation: CASSVGVSYEQYF.

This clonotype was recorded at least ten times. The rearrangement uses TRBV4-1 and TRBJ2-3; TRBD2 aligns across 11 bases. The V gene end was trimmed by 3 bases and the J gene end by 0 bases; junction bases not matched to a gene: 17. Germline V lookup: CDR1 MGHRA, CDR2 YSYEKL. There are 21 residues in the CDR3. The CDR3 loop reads CASSQDPSGGTHKSSTDTQYF. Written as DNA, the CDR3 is TGCGCCAGCAGCCAGGACCCTAGCGGGGGGACCCATAAGTCTAGCACAGATACGCAGTATTTT.

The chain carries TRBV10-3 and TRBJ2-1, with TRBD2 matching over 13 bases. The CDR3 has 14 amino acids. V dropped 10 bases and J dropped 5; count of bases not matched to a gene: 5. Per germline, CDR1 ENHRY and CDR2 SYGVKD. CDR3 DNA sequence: TGTGCCACTCATGGGACTAGCGGGGACAATGAGCAGTTCTTC. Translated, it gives CATHGTSGDNEQFF.

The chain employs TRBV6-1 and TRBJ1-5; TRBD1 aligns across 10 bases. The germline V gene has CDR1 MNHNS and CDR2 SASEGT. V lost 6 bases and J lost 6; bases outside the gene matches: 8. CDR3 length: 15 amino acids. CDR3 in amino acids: CASSIDRGRGQPQHF. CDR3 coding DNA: TGTGCCAGCAGCATCGACAGGGGGCGCGGTCAGCCCCAGCATTTT.

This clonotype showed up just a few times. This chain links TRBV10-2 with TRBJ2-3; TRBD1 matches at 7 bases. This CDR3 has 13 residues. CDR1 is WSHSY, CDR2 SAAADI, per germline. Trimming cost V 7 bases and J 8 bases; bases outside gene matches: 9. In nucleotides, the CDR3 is TGCGCCAGCACCCTGGACAGGCCGGCTACGCAGTATTTT. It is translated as CASTLDRPATQYF.

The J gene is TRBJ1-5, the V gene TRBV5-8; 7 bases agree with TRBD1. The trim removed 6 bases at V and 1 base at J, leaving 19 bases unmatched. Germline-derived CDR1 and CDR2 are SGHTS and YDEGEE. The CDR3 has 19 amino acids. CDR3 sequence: CASNQNPRLTGKSNQPQHF. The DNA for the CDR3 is TGTGCCAGCAACCAAAACCCCAGATTGACAGGGAAGAGCAATCAGCCCCAGCATTTT.

This CDR3 reads CASSPVQGLGLYYEQYF. CDR3 nucleotides: TGCGCCAGCAGCCCAGTCCAAGGGTTAGGACTCTACTACGAGCAGTACTTC. J is TRBJ2-7 and V is TRBV5-1; D possibly corresponds to TRBD2 (5 bases). Per germline, CDR1 SGHRS and CDR2 YFSETQ. CDR3 size: 17 residues. Trimming pared 4 bases from V and 3 bases from J, leaving 23 bases between.

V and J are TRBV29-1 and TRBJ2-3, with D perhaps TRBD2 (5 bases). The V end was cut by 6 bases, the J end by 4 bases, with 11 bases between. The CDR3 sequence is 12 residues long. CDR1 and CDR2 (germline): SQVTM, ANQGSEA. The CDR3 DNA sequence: TGCAGCGTGCAAAGAGGGCCAGATACGCAGTATTTT. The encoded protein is CSVQRGPDTQYF.

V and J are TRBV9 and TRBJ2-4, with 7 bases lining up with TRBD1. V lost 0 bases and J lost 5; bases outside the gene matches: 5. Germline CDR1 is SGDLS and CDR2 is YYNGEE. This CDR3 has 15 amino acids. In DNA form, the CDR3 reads TGTGCCAGCAGCGTAGATGAAGGGGGCGAAAACATTCAGTACTTC. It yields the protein CASSVDEGGENIQYF.

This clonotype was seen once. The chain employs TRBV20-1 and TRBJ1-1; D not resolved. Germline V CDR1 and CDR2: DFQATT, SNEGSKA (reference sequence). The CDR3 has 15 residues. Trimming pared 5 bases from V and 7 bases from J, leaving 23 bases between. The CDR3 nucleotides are TGCAGTGCTGCCAGCCCCATCCGGGGTACGAGTGAAGCTTTCTTT. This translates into CSAASPIRGTSEAFF.

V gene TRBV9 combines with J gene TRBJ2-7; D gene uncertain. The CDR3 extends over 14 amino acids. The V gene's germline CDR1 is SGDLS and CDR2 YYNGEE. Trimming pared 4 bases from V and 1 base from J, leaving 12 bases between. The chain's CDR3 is CASSQSLGSYEQYF. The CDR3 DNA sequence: TGTGCCAGCAGCCAATCGTTGGGTTCCTACGAGCAGTACTTC.

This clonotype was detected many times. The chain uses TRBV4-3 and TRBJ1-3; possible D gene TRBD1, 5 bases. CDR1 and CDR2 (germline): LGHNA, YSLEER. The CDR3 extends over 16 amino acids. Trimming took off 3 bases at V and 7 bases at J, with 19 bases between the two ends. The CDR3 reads CASSHQVGVQRNTIYF. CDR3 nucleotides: TGCGCCAGCAGCCACCAAGTAGGGGTCCAGCGGAACACCATATATTTT.

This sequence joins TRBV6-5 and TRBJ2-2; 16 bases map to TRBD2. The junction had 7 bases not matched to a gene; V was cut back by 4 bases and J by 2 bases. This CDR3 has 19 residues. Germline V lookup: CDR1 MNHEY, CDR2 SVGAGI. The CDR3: CASSSPGLAGGSNTGELFF. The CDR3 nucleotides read TGTGCCAGCAGTTCCCCGGGACTAGCGGGGGGGAGTAACACCGGGGAGCTGTTTTTT.

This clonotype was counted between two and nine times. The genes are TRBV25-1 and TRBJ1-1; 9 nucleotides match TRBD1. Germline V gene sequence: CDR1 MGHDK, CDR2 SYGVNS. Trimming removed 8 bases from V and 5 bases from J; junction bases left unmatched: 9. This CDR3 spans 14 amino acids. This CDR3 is CASGRQGGGTEAFF. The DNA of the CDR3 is TGTGCCAGCGGCCGACAGGGGGGGGGTACTGAAGCTTTCTTT.

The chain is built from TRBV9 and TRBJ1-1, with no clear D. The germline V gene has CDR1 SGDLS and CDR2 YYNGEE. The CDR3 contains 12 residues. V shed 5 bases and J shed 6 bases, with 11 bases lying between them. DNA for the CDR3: TGTGCCAGCAGTCCAGAGGTTCCTGAAGCTTTCTTT. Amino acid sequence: CASSPEVPEAFF.

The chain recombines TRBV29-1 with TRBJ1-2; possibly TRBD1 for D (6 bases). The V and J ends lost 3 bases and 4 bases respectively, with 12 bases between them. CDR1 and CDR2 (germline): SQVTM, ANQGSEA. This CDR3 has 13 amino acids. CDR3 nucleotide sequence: TGCAGCGTTGATCGGGGGCGCGGCTATGGCTACACCTTC. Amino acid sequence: CSVDRGRGYGYTF. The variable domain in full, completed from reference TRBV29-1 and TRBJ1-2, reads SAVISQKPSRDICQRGTSLTIQCQVDSQVTMMFWYRQQPGQSLTLIATANQGSEATYESGFVIDKFPISRPNLTFSTLTVSNMSPEDSSIYLCSVDRGRGYGYTFGSGTRLTVV.

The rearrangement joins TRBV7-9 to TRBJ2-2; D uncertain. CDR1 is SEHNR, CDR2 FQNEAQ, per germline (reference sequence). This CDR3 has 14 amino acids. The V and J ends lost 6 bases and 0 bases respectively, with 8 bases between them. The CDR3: CASSFGPNTGELFF. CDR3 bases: TGTGCCAGCAGTTTCGGACCGAACACCGGGGAGCTGTTTTTT.

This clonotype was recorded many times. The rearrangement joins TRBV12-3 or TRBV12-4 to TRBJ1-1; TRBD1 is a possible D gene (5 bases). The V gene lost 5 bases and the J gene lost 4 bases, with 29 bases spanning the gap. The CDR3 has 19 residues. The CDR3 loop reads CASSANRRGFRPGGTEAFF. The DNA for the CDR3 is TGTGCCAGCAGTGCAAACAGACGGGGCTTTCGTCCTGGGGGCACTGAAGCTTTCTTT.

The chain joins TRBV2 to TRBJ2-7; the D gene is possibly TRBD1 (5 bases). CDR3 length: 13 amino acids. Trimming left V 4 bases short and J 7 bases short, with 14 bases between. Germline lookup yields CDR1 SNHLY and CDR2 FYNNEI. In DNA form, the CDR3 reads TGTGCCAGCAGTGGTGTGGGGCAGTGGGAGCAGTACTTC. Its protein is CASSGVGQWEQYF.

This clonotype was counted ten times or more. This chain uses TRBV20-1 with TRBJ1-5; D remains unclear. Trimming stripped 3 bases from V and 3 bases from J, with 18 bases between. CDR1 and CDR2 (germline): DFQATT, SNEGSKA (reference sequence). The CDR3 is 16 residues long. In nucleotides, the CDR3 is TGCAGTGCTAGGGGTAGGGTAGGCCGTGACAATCAGCCCCAGCATTTT. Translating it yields CSARGRVGRDNQPQHF.